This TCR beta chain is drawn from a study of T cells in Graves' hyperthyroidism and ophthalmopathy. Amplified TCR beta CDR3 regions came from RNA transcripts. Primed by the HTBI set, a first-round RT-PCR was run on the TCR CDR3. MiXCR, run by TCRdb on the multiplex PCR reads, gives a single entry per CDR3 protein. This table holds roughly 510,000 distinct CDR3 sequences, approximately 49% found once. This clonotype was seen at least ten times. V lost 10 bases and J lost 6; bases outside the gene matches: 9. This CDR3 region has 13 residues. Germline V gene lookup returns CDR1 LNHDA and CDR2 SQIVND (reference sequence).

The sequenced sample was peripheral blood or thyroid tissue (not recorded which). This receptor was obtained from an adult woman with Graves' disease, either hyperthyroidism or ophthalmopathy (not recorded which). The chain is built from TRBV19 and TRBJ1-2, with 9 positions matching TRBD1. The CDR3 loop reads CATVGTGSNGYTF. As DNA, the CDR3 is TGTGCCACCGTAGGGACAGGGAGCAATGGCTACACCTTC.